This T cell receptor (beta chain) appears in the sequencing data of a study of blood T cells in healthy people across ages (dated by TCRdb to the mid-2010s). Regarding the research as a whole: In model experiments, template switching captured roughly one uniquely barcoded TCR beta cDNA molecule for every two T cells. Four age groups were formed from the donors: young (average approximately 16 years), middle-aged (roughly 38), aged (more than 55) and long-lived (more than 75). Donors of different ages were randomly distributed across sequencing lanes to avoid experimental bias. Age-related changes in TCR beta repertoire diversity were measured in the study by deep sequencing normalized with unique cDNA molecular identifiers. For two donors (one aged 18 to 29 and one aged 80 or older), the study analyzed two additional independent replicas of 1 million unique cDNA reads from the same blood draw.

On this clonotype: There is no known antigen for this receptor. No base-level quality is on record; no much larger clone is a single base apart.

Systemically healthy Caucasian individuals from Russia, approximately 39 in total and aged roughly 6 to 95 years, were included as donors. Each donor gave ten milliliters of peripheral blood, drawn into EDTA-treated Vacutainer tubes. PBMCs were isolated by Ficoll-Paque density-gradient centrifugation, with at least 6 million obtained per sample. Trizol reagent was used to extract total RNA from PBMCs, with at least 5.5 micrograms per sample. The percentages of naive CD45RAhigh/CD27high T cells were determined by flow cytometry on a PBMC aliquot from every donor. The library was built by means of 5' RACE. The instrument was an Illumina HiSeq 2500. A second PCR of about 6 to 11 cycles was performed with a sample-barcoded 5' primer and a J-beta primer mix. A template-switch 5' adaptor carrying 12 random nucleotides introduced a unique molecular identifier onto each TCR beta cDNA molecule. At least 2.5 million CDR3-containing paired-end reads were obtained from each sample. First-strand cDNA synthesis was performed from all RNA using the Mint cDNA synthesis kit, with priming by a TRBC-specific oligonucleotide. Following uracil-DNA glycosylase treatment, all cDNA underwent a first 18-cycle PCR with the universal primers M1SS and BC2_uni_R. Per the original workflow: For normalization, 1 million high-quality reads were randomly selected from each sample, with every read carrying a distinct molecular identifier. Instead of being binned into consensus sequences, reads with shared molecular identifiers were discarded. MiTCR, set to a Q25 quality threshold and the strictest error-elimination algorithm, was used for CDR3 identification, clonotype clustering and error correction. A nonparametric unseen species model with Euler transformation was used to estimate lower-bound total TCR beta diversity. TCRdb handled the public reads itself, with Q25 trimming in fastp and clone calling in MiXCR, and kept productive beta chains. Each CDR3 protein appears once, grouped with its most common genes and DNA. These V and J calls are TCRdb output, not the study's own analysis. This sample gives approximately 800,000 distinct CDR3 sequences in total; about half of them show up just once. 15% to 20% of the sample belongs to the ten largest clones.

Study-level results and caveats: Compared with the aged group, the long-lived group had more naive CD4+ T cells, fewer expanded clones and increased TCR diversity, suggesting age selection. Estimates of total diversity based on one million sequenced T cells were regarded as lower bounds and as underestimates. Observed TCR beta diversity correlated strongly with the percentage of naive T cells measured by flow cytometry. As age increased, observed TCR beta diversity per million T cells dropped in a roughly linear way, and a significant reduction was already evident by age 40. Because donor CMV infection status was unknown, age-related changes in expanded clonotypes were potentially confounded. Since profiling was done on bulk unsorted PBMCs, naive and antigen-experienced compartments could not be conclusively compared.

CDR1 and CDR2 are drawn from the germline V gene: SGHTA, FQGTGA. V gives up 5 bases and J gives up 2 bases, and the segment between their germline ends measures 16 bases. There are 15 amino acids in the CDR3, from cysteine to phenylalanine inclusive. Of all the DNA, just the CDR3 is kept, 45 bases in frame from base 1. The sequence was collected from a man of 80 years or more in good health. This receptor chain uses TRBV7-3 and TRBJ2-7, with the D call perhaps TRBD1 or TRBD2, as 7 bases match in each case. Sequencing was performed on blood. The DNA reads TGTGCCAGCAGCCCAGGGGGGGACCTAACCTACGAGCAGTACTTC. Its protein reads: CASSPGGDLTYEQYF.